This paragraph reports one TCR beta chain. Its antigen is still unknown. Germline trimming cut 11 bases from V and 3 bases from J; bases unmatched to any gene: 8. From germline, CDR1 is MNHNS and CDR2 SASEGT. CDR3 length equals 13 residues. The sample originates from a study of OX40 agonist ivuxolimab in advanced cancers. On the study more broadly: Patients in the trial were receiving intravenous ivuxolimab every 2 weeks, at doses of 0.01 to 10 mg/kg.

Study outcomes and limitations: At doses 0.1 to 3.0 mg/kg, CD4+ and CD8+ clones expanded.

The assay was immunoSEQ multiplex PCR, and TCRdb's table has in-frame clones only and misses some. The sample contains 80,000 or so clones, roughly 92% of which appear only once. V is TRBV6-1 and J is TRBJ1-1, with 8 positions matching TRBD1. The clonotype comes from an adult with an advanced solid tumor such as melanoma, head and neck, liver or kidney cancer. This material consisted of CD4+ or CD8+ T cells sorted from blood, taken in a trial of the OX40 agonist ivuxolimab. This chain's CDR3 is CAGQGGGDTEAFF. CDR3 nucleotides: TGTGCCGGACAGGGAGGGGGAGACACTGAAGCTTTCTTT.